This is a list of T cell receptor beta chains from one sample in a study of T cell repertoires in cytomegalovirus infection. TCRdb passed the reads through MiXCR, listing each CDR3 protein once. This table has roughly 640,000 distinct CDR3 sequences, 20% to 25% appearing once. Sequenced input: CD8+ T cells from PBMCs. These receptors were taken from a human donor in good health (CMV status not recorded). Some clones in this sample may be carry-over from other donors' samples. Each CDR3 is given with its conserved first and last residue. A D gene is named only where the DNA matches it firmly. Part of the rows lack a size; the others show once, few, many or a class for expanded clones.

TRBJ1-5,TRBV7-8,many,-,TGTGCCAGCGGACCCCACGGGGGAGGGAATCAGCCCCAGCATTTT,CASGPHGGGNQPQHF
TRBJ2-5,TRBV7-6,many,-,TGTGCCAGCCTACGTTCCCCCGGGACACGGAGCGAGACCCAGTACTTC,CASLRSPGTRSETQYF
TRBJ1-1,TRBV7-9,-,TRBD1,TGTGCCAGCAGCTCACCGGGACAGGGACCCCACACTGAAGCTTTCTTT,CASSSPGQGPHTEAFF
TRBJ1-2,TRBV6-2/TRBV6-3,-,-,TGTGCCAGCAGCGCCTACAGAAACTATGGCTACACCTTC,CASSAYRNYGYTF
TRBJ2-2,TRBV11-3,-,-,TGTGCCAGCAGGGGCAGGGGTGTAGACACCGGGGAGCTGTTTTTT,CASRGRGVDTGELFF
TRBJ2-7,TRBV13,-,TRBD1,TGTGCCAGCAGCTTGAAGGGGGCGCCTTACGAGCAGTACTTC,CASSLKGAPYEQYF
TRBJ2-3,TRBV7-7,many,-,TGTGCTAGCAGCTTACACGGGCGCAGCACAGATACGCAGTATTTT,CASSLHGRSTDTQYF
TRBJ1-2,TRBV28,many,-,TGTGCCAGCAGTGCCCCCAGGGACCACTATGGCTACACCTTC,CASSAPRDHYGYTF
TRBJ2-2,TRBV6-5,many,TRBD1,TGTGCCAGCAGTTACGCCGGGACAGCGAACACCGGGGAGCTGTTTTTT,CASSYAGTANTGELFF
TRBJ1-6,TRBV6-1,many,-,TGTGCCAGCAGTGAAAACTCGGACAGTAGTTCACCCCTCCACTTT,CASSENSDSSSPLHF
TRBJ1-2,TRBV14,-,-,TGTGCCAGCAGCCAAGATCTTGGGGGTCCGAACTATGGCTACACCTTC,CASSQDLGGPNYGYTF
TRBJ2-7,TRBV7-9,many,TRBD1,TGTGCCATTTTCGAGCCGGGACAGCCCTACGAGCAGTACTTC,CAIFEPGQPYEQYF
TRBJ2-6,TRBV28,many,-,TGTGCCAGCAGCCAGATGGATCAGAGTTCTGGGGCCAACGTCCTGACTTTC,CASSQMDQSSGANVLTF
TRBJ1-2,TRBV28,-,-,TGTGCCAGCAGTTGGGCGCTCTCTAACTATGGCTACACCTTC,CASSWALSNYGYTF
TRBJ2-4,TRBV28,many,-,TGTGCCAGCAGTTTCGGACTAGCCAAAAACATTCAGTACTTC,CASSFGLAKNIQYF
TRBJ1-1,TRBV29-1,many,TRBD1,TGCAGTGCCAGGACAGGGAACACTGAAGCTTTCTTT,CSARTGNTEAFF
TRBJ2-1,TRBV20-1,-,-,TGCAGTGCTCCTGGACAGATTAACCACAATGAGCAGTTCTTC,CSAPGQINHNEQFF
TRBJ1-2,TRBV14,many,TRBD1,TGTGCCAGCAGCCGGACAGGGGTCGGTGGCTACACCTTC,CASSRTGVGGYTF
TRBJ2-2,TRBV7-2,many,-,TGTGCCAGCAGCTCCTTAGCCGGGGAGCTGTTTTTT,CASSSLAGELFF
TRBJ1-2,TRBV6-5,many,-,TGTGCCAGCAGTTACTCTCCACGGCTCTATGGCTACACCTTC,CASSYSPRLYGYTF
TRBJ2-3,TRBV20-1,-,-,TGCAGTGCTAGTCCGAGGGCAGATACGCAGTATTTT,CSASPRADTQYF
TRBJ1-1,TRBV25-1,few,-,TGTGCCAGCAGATGGGCCGTGGACACTGAAGCTTTCTTT,CASRWAVDTEAFF
TRBJ2-2,TRBV19,many,-,TGTGCCAGTAGTGGCAGACAGGGCGGGGAGGTTACGAACACCGGGGAGCTGTTTTTT,CASSGRQGGEVTNTGELFF
TRBJ2-7,TRBV20-1,few,TRBD2,TGCAGTGCCACTAGCGAATCCTCCTACGAGCAGTACTTC,CSATSESSYEQYF
TRBJ1-2,TRBV29-1,few,-,TGCAGCGTTGCCGGGGGGACTACTAACTATGGCTACACCTTC,CSVAGGTTNYGYTF
TRBJ1-2,TRBV2,-,TRBD1,TGTGCCAGCAGTGAAAGGACAGGGAGCGGCTACACCTTC,CASSERTGSGYTF
TRBJ2-3,TRBV29-1,-,-,TGCAGCGTTGAAGAATGGTATTTT,CSVEEWYF
TRBJ2-2,TRBV7-6,-,-,TGTGCCAGCAGCTTAGTAGGCGGGGGCCCTAACACCGGGGAGCTGTTTTTT,CASSLVGGGPNTGELFF
TRBJ1-1,TRBV7-8,many,TRBD1,TGTGCCAGCAGCTCCAACAGGGGGCCGGGGACTGAAGCTTTCTTT,CASSSNRGPGTEAFF
TRBJ2-3,TRBV20-1,-,-,TGCAGTGCTAGGGGTGGGTGGACAGATACGCAGTATTTT,CSARGGWTDTQYF
TRBJ1-1,TRBV6-1,-,-,TGTGCCAGCAGTGAATCCAAGTCAAGTGAAGCTTTCTTT,CASSESKSSEAFF
TRBJ1-1,TRBV7-9,-,-,TGTGCCAGCAGCTTAGCCCACGGGTCAACTTTCTTT,CASSLAHGSTFF
TRBJ2-5,TRBV7-9,few,-,TGTGCCAGCAGCTTGGTCTCTCTACAAGAGAGGGCCCAGTACTTC,CASSLVSLQERAQYF
TRBJ1-5,TRBV5-1,few,-,TGCGCCAGCAGCGAGGGTGGGATCAATCAGCCCCAGCATTTT,CASSEGGINQPQHF
TRBJ2-3,TRBV29-1,-,TRBD2,TGCAGCGTTGATGGGACTACCGCTAGCACAGATACGCAGTATTTT,CSVDGTTASTDTQYF
TRBJ2-7,TRBV12-3/TRBV12-4,many,-,TGTGCCAGCAGTCCCGAGGGGGGCCCGTACGAGCAGTACTTC,CASSPEGGPYEQYF
TRBJ2-1,TRBV6-5,few,TRBD2,TGTGCCAGCATCCCTCTAGCGGGGGGGATCGATGAGCAGTTCTTC,CASIPLAGGIDEQFF
TRBJ1-4,TRBV7-6,once,-,TGTGCCAACAGCTTAGAAGGGGGGCTCGGTGAAAAACTGTTTTTT,CANSLEGGLGEKLFF
TRBJ1-2,TRBV29-1,-,-,TGCAGCGTTCCACCAAGGCAGGGATGGGGCTACACCTTC,CSVPPRQGWGYTF
TRBJ2-5,TRBV7-2,many,TRBD2,TGTGCCAGCAGCTTAGTTGCGGGGGGTAAGGAGACCCAGTACTTC,CASSLVAGGKETQYF
TRBJ2-4,TRBV7-9,many,-,TGTGCCAGCAGCTCCCGGGACCCCTCCAATTCCAAAAACATTCAGTACTTC,CASSSRDPSNSKNIQYF
TRBJ2-1,TRBV25-1,-,-,TGTGCCAGCACTAAAGGTGGACCCAATGAGCAGTTCTTC,CASTKGGPNEQFF
TRBJ1-5,TRBV6-5,-,-,TGTGCCAGCAGTTACTCAGTTATCAGTCAGCCCCAGCATTTT,CASSYSVISQPQHF
TRBJ1-5,TRBV29-1,-,TRBD1,TGCAGCGCCTTAACCAGGGGGACTCAGCCCCAGCATTTT,CSALTRGTQPQHF
TRBJ1-5,TRBV6-2/TRBV6-3,few,-,TGTGCCAGCAGTCAATATCCGAATCAGCCCCAGCATTTT,CASSQYPNQPQHF
TRBJ2-3,TRBV7-2,many,TRBD2,TGTGCCAGCAGCTTAGTCGCTAGCGGGGGGCTCACAGATACGCAGTATTTT,CASSLVASGGLTDTQYF